This TCR beta chain came from a study of CD8+CD57+ T cells in acquired aplastic anemia. This clonotype was seen only a few times. Its cognate antigen is unknown. TCR beta VDJ combinations and CDR3 sequences were profiled from genomic DNA. TCRdb redid the calling of the reads with MiXCR, one entry per CDR3 protein. The repertoire holds 400,000 to 600,000 distinct CDR3 sequences, with around 33% as singletons. CDR1 is LGHDT and CDR2 is YNNKEL in the germline V gene (reference sequence). The germline V and J ends were trimmed by 1 base and 3 bases, with 9 bases remaining between them. The CDR3 sequence is 14 residues long. Notes on the study in general: Around 30 sequences, all CD8+ CDR3, were shared between patients and controls.

Patients selected for sequencing had displayed CD8+CD57+ cell expansion by flow cytometry. This clonotype originated in a human donor with aplastic anemia. The gene calls are TRBV3-1 and TRBJ1-2; D gene ambiguous. The sequenced material came from sorted CD4+, CD8+, or CD8+CD57+ T cells (not recorded which) from PBMCs. CDR3 amino acids: CASSQADIYYGYTF. The CDR3 DNA reads TGTGCCAGCAGCCAAGCTGACATATACTATGGCTACACCTTC.